This TCR beta chain derives from a study of control samples from healthy donors and cancer patients. Sequencing was performed with immunoSEQ multiplex PCR; in TCRdb, only in-frame clones are kept and a portion is missing. This repertoire shows roughly 90,000 clones, about 89% found once; its top ten account for about 9.5%. This TCR was sampled from a woman in her fifties or sixties with colorectal cancer. The sequenced sample was PBMCs.

The CDR3 sequence: CAINRPTGYGYTF. The CDR3 DNA is TGTGCCATCAACAGGCCGACAGGATATGGCTACACCTTC. This chain links TRBV19 with TRBJ1-2, with a weak D call TRBD1 (6 bases). V was pared by 10 bases and J by 5 bases, with 17 bases between. The CDR3 has 13 residues. Germline CDR1 is LNHDA and CDR2 is SQIVND (reference sequence).